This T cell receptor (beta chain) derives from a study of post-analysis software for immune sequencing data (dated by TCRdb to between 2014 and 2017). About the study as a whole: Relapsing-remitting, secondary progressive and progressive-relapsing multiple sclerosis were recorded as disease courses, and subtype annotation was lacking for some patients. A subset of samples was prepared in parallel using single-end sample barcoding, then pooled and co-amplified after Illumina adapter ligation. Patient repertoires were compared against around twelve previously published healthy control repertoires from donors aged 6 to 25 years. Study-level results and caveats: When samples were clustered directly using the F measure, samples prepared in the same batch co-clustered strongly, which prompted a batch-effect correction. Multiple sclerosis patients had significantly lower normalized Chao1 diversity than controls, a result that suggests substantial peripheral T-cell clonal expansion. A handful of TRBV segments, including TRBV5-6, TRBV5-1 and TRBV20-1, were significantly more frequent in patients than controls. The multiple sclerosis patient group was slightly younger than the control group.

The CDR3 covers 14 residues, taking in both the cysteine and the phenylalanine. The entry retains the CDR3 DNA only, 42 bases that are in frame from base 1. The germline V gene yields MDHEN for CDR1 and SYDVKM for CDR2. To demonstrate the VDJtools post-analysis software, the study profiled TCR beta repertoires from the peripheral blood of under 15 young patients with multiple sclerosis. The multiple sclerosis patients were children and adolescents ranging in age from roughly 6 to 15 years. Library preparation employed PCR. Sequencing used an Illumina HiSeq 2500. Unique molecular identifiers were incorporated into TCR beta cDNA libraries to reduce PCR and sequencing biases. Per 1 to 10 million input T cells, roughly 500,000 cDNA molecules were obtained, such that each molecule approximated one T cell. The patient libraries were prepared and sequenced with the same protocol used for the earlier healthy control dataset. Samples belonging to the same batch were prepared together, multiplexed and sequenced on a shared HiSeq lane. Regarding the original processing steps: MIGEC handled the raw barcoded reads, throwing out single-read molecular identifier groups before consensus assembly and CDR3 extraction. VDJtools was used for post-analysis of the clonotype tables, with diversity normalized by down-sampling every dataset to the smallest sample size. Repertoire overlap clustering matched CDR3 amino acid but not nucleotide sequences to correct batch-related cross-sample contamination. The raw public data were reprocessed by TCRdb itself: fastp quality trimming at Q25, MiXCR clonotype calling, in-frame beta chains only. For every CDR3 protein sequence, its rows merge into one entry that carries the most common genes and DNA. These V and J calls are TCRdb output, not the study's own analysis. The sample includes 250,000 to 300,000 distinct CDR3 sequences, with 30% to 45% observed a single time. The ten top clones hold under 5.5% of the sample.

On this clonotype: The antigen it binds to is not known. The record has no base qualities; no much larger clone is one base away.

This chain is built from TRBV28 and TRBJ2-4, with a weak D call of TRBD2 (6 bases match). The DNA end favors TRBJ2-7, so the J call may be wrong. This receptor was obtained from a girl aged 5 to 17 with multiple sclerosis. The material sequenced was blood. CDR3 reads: CASSLARRVYEQYF. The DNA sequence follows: TGTGCCAGCAGTTTGGCACGGAGGGTCTACGAGCAGTACTTC.